This T cell receptor beta chain was captured in a study of Graves' ophthalmopathy and Graves' hyperthyroidism (dated by TCRdb to between 2018 and 2020). About the study as a whole: Peripheral blood was collected at initial diagnosis, prior to any treatment. To tell Graves' ophthalmopathy apart from Graves' hyperthyroidism, and to predict which patients would progress to ophthalmopathy, the study relied on TCR beta repertoire signatures. In total, approximately 130 blood samples were TCR-sequenced: 40 to 45 ophthalmopathy, some 75 hyperthyroidism and some 17 hyperthyroidism-to-ophthalmopathy patients. To explore V-J signatures that separate ophthalmopathy from hyperthyroidism, a discovery set of more than 95 patients was enrolled, consisting of approximately 45 with ophthalmopathy and approximately 57 with stable hyperthyroidism. An independent validation cohort comprised around 20 hyperthyroidism patients and 15 to 17 patients who later progressed from hyperthyroidism to ophthalmopathy. T-cell repertoires of thyroid tissue and blood were compared in over 5 hyperthyroidism patients. Following sampling, methimazole starting at 30 mg daily was administered to hyperthyroidism patients, and high-dose intravenous methylprednisolone was administered to ophthalmopathy patients. The roughly 91 discovery patients were randomly divided into training and test sets at a 7:3 ratio.

Points on this clonotype: No antigen is known for it. Base-call qualities are not available, and no considerably larger clone is one nucleotide away.

V sheds 4 bases and J sheds 6 bases, leaving 12 bases between their ends. From the cysteine through the phenylalanine, the CDR3 covers 14 amino acids. Only the CDR3 DNA stays, 42 bases, in frame from base 1. The germline V gene yields MNHEY for CDR1 and SVGAGI for CDR2. Ophthalmopathy patients were characterized by moderately to severely active disease, a Clinical Activity Score of at least 3, a NOSPECS grade of at least 4, and a disease duration under 3 months. Anyone with other autoimmune diseases, uncontrolled infections, pregnancy or lactation was excluded from the study. Diagnosis relied on clinical symptoms, serum thyroxine, TRAb, thyroid ultrasound and orbital computed tomography. Ficoll-Paque density gradient centrifugation was used to isolate PBMCs from about 10 ml of fresh peripheral blood. Total RNA was extracted using Trizol reagent, and RNA quality was checked on an Agilent 2100 Bioanalyzer.

For repertoire sequencing, the TCR beta CDR3 regions were amplified from RNA transcripts. The first round was an RT-PCR using HTBI primers with the Qiagen OneStep RT-PCR kit, and this first round was followed by a second-round multiplex PCR, then size selection and purification. Sequencing of the libraries was carried out on an Illumina HiSeq2000 in paired-end mode with 100 bp reads. On the study's bioinformatics: Reads were processed with SOAPnuke, discarding reads with adapters, uncalled bases, mean Phred below 15, or no exact constant-primer or identifier match. COPE v1.2.5 was used to merge the high-quality paired reads. Each unique nucleotide sequence was treated as a clonotype, and MiTCR v1.1 was used to align the clonotypes to the IMGT TRB V, D and J references. The analysis was limited to V-J combinations with a frequency above 0.0001, which together covered 99.2% of repertoires. For each V-J combination, a TCR clonal expansion and chaos score was defined as F50 clonal expansion divided by the chaos observed in the TCRdist matrix. Welch's t-statistics and random forest were used to reduce features to approximately 13 V-J combinations, which were fed into a naive Bayes classifier. Thyroid-blood repertoire similarity was quantified with the Morisita-Horn index. The raw public reads went through TCRdb reprocessing: fastp at Q25, MiXCR clone calling, in-frame beta chains kept. Here each entry gathers all rows of one CDR3 protein and keeps the most common genes and DNA. TCRdb assigned the V and J calls; the authors' analysis was not used. For this sample the table gives 200,000 to 250,000 distinct CDR3 sequences, of which under 30% were detected only once. The ten largest clones take up around 10% of the sample.

Paper-wide results and their limitations: In validation, the model predicted ophthalmopathy progression with about 70% sensitivity and 72% to 80% specificity; fewer than 15 predicted patients were CT-confirmed with GO in a median of 6.5 months. Most expanded thyroid clonotypes with frequency above 0.001 were also detected in blood, suggesting blood repertoires may reflect the thyroid immune response. In cross-validation, the 13-signature model distinguished ophthalmopathy from stable hyperthyroidism with about 87% sensitivity and around 82% specificity, and in the test set the corresponding values were about 80% and 75%. Sample size was not statistically predetermined, and group allocation was not concealed from the investigators.

The sequence links TRBV6-5 to TRBJ2-2; no confident D gene assignment can be made. This sequence was found in a man aged 45-60 years with Graves' ophthalmopathy. Donor details come from another sample of the same person, matched by shared clones. Sequencing was performed on peripheral blood. The CDR3 protein: CASSFLMGAGELFF. Read as DNA, the sequence is TGTGCCAGCAGTTTCCTGATGGGCGCCGGGGAGCTGTTTTTT.